These 22 T cell receptor beta chains originate from one sample sequenced in a study of identical twins. TCRdb processed the 5' RACE reads anew with MiXCR; each CDR3 protein has one entry. Of roughly 490,000 distinct CDR3 sequences in the sample, roughly an eighth were seen once. These sequences were also reported in another study, on yellow fever vaccine responses in identical twins.

Sequencing was performed on CD4+ T cells sorted from blood. The receptors stem from a woman aged 18-29 years in good health.

The J gene is TRBJ2-3, the V gene TRBV28, with D possibly matching TRBD1 (6 bases). Trimming shortened V by 11 bases and J by 1 base, and 16 bases separated the two germline ends. Germline assignment: CDR1 MDHEN and CDR2 SYDVKM. The CDR3 runs 14 residues. CDR3 DNA: TGTGCCGTAATGAGACAGGAACGCACAGATACGCAGTATTTT. Its protein product is CAVMRQERTDTQYF.

V usage is TRBV29-1 and J usage is TRBJ2-1; 9 bases are a match to TRBD1. The trim removed 6 bases at V and 4 bases at J, leaving 4 bases unmatched. Germline CDR1 SQVTM, CDR2 ANQGSEA. The CDR3 length is 13 residues. The CDR3 here is CSVPGQGYNEQFF. Written as DNA, the CDR3 is TGCAGCGTGCCCGGACAGGGGTACAATGAGCAGTTCTTC.

This clonotype was seen ten or more times. This chain connects TRBV29-1 to TRBJ1-1; D gene unclear. Trimming stripped 1 base from V and 3 bases from J, with 3 bases between. Germline-derived CDR1 and CDR2 are SQVTM and ANQGSEA. The CDR3 is made up of 11 amino acids. The CDR3 reads CSVEGDTEAFF. The DNA of the CDR3 is TGCAGCGTTGAAGGGGACACTGAAGCTTTCTTT.

There are a few counts of this clonotype. The V call is TRBV15, the J call TRBJ2-3; TRBD2 might be the D (6 bases). V was pared by 0 bases and J by 12 bases, with 7 bases between. This CDR3 has 11 amino acids. Germline V lookup: CDR1 LNHNV, CDR2 YYDKDF (reference sequence). The CDR3 sequence: CATSREGTQYF. CDR3 DNA sequence: TGTGCCACCAGCAGAGAAGGGACTCAGTATTTT.

The V gene is TRBV14, the J gene TRBJ2-7; TRBD2 might be the D (5 bases). The CDR3 runs 17 residues. V shed 2 bases and J shed 0 bases, with 17 bases lying between them. Looked up from germline, CDR1 is SGHDN and CDR2 is FVKESK. The CDR3 loop reads CASSQIPKAGNSYEQYF. In DNA form, the CDR3 reads TGTGCCAGCAGCCAAATCCCCAAGGCCGGGAACTCCTACGAGCAGTACTTC.

This clonotype was found a few times. This chain joins TRBV28 and TRBJ1-2; TRBD1 matches at 8 bases. Germline CDR1 is MDHEN and CDR2 is SYDVKM. The CDR3 totals 15 residues. Losses at the gene ends were 3 bases for V and 0 bases for J; bases not matched to a gene: 3. Here the CDR3 DNA reads TGTGCCAGCAGTTTCAGGGGGCTGCCTAACTATGGCTACACCTTC. This gives the protein CASSFRGLPNYGYTF.

This rearrangement joins TRBV9 to TRBJ2-1; either TRBD1 or TRBD2 may supply D (6 bases each). The V gene lost 3 bases and the J gene lost 6 bases, with 16 bases spanning the gap. CDR1 and CDR2 from the germline V gene are SGDLS and YYNGEE. CDR3 length: 15 residues. The CDR3 protein is CASSAQGGPGNEQFF. The CDR3 DNA is TGTGCCAGCAGCGCCCAAGGGGGGCCGGGCAATGAGCAGTTCTTC. The full variable domain, in which reference TRBV9 and TRBJ2-1 provide the parts outside the CDR3, is DSGVTQTPKHLITATGQRVTLRCSPRSGDLSVYWYQQSLDQGLQFLIQYYNGEERAKGNILERFSAQQFPDLHSELNLSSLELGDSALYFCASSAQGGPGNEQFFGPGTRLTVL.

This clonotype was observed a handful of times. The chain combines TRBV2 with TRBJ2-5; no definite D call. The CDR3 is 11 residues long. Germline V gene data show CDR1 as SNHLY and CDR2 as FYNNEI. Trimming stripped 8 bases from V and 9 bases from J, with 13 bases between. The CDR3 protein is CASVASNAQYF. CDR3 sequence (DNA): TGTGCCAGCGTGGCCAGTAATGCCCAGTACTTC.

This clonotype has ten or more counts. The chain links TRBV20-1 to TRBJ2-5; D is uncertain. The CDR3 totals 12 residues. V lost 1 base and J 4 bases, leaving 7 bases between the germline ends. Germline V CDR1 and CDR2: DFQATT, SNEGSKA (reference sequence). CDR3 region: CSARVALETQYF. CDR3 coding DNA: TGCAGTGCTAGAGTTGCCCTAGAGACCCAGTACTTC.

The chain carries TRBV2 and TRBJ2-2, with 11 positions matching TRBD2. CDR3 length: 15 residues. V lost 4 bases to trimming and J lost 7 bases; unmatched junction nucleotides: 5. Germline-derived CDR1 and CDR2 are SNHLY and FYNNEI. CDR3 in amino acids: CASSVAGGEYGELFF. DNA for the CDR3: TGTGCCAGCAGTGTAGCGGGAGGGGAGTACGGGGAGCTGTTTTTT.

The chain employs TRBV6-5 and TRBJ2-3, with TRBD2 matching over 7 bases. This CDR3 is built from 14 residues. Germline CDR1 and CDR2: MNHEY and SVGAGI. Trimming removed 2 bases from V and 4 bases from J; junction bases left unmatched: 3. The CDR3 region is CASSYGTTPDTQYF. In DNA, the CDR3 is TGTGCCAGCAGTTACGGGACTACCCCAGATACGCAGTATTTT.

V gene TRBV20-1 combines with J gene TRBJ2-7; possibly TRBD2 for D (5 bases). The germline CDR1 and CDR2 sequences are DFQATT and SNEGSKA (reference sequence). Trimming left V 5 bases short and J 4 bases short, with 15 bases between. There are 13 residues in the CDR3. The DNA of the CDR3 is TGCAGTGCTCGAAACACAAGGACTTACGAGCAGTACTTC. Protein sequence: CSARNTRTYEQYF.

This clonotype was counted a few times. The chain links TRBV20-1 to TRBJ2-1; 8 bases are a match to TRBD2. This CDR3 is built from 15 residues. J lost 8 bases, V lost 2 bases, and 11 bases had no gene match. CDR1 DFQATT and CDR2 SNEGSKA come from the germline V gene (reference sequence). CDR3 residues: CSARLTGGRKDEQFF. For the CDR3, the DNA is TGCAGTGCTAGATTGACGGGGGGGCGGAAGGATGAGCAGTTCTTC.

This clonotype was seen a few times. V is TRBV12-3 or TRBV12-4 and J is TRBJ2-7; 8 bases are a match to TRBD2. J gave up 8 bases and V 3 bases, and 9 bases lay outside the gene matches. The CDR3 has 14 residues. The CDR3 region is CASSLGLGVAKQYF. CDR3 bases: TGTGCCAGCAGTTTGGGACTAGGGGTTGCGAAGCAGTACTTC.

This clonotype was seen at least ten times. The J gene is TRBJ2-1, the V gene TRBV11-2; maybe TRBD2 (6 bases). Germline CDR1 and CDR2: SGHAT and FQNNGV. V dropped 7 bases and J dropped 4 bases, with 23 bases sitting between them. The CDR3 runs 17 residues. The DNA for the CDR3 is TGTGCCAGCATGCTTATAGGTTTGGGGGGTGGGTACAATGAGCAGTTCTTC. Its protein product is CASMLIGLGGGYNEQFF.

The sample holds a few counts of this clonotype. The chain recombines TRBV27 with TRBJ2-1, with D unclear. CDR1 is MNHEY and CDR2 is SMNVEV in the germline V gene (reference sequence). The CDR3 is made up of 20 amino acids. V lost 5 bases, J lost 0 bases, and 26 bases lay in between. The CDR3 reads CASSPPTTPSKYSSYNEQFF. CDR3 bases: TGTGCCAGCAGTCCCCCGACAACTCCCTCTAAATACAGCTCCTACAATGAGCAGTTCTTC.

This clonotype has a handful of counts. This chain uses TRBV20-1 with TRBJ2-4, with TRBD1 matching over 7 bases. The CDR3 runs 17 residues. V lost 0 bases and J lost 2; bases outside the gene matches: 10. Germline lookup yields CDR1 DFQATT and CDR2 SNEGSKA (reference sequence). CDR3 sequence: CSARDPTGMGTKNIQYF. As DNA, the CDR3 is TGCAGTGCTAGAGATCCGACAGGGATGGGGACCAAAAACATTCAGTACTTC.

The rearrangement joins TRBV28 to TRBJ1-5; TRBD1 agrees at 8 bases. The V gene end was trimmed by 8 bases and the J gene end by 4 bases; junction bases not matched to a gene: 4. Germline V gene lookup returns CDR1 MDHEN and CDR2 SYDVKM. This CDR3 comprises 13 residues. CDR3 loop: CASLRTGNQPQHF. The DNA of the CDR3 is TGTGCCAGCCTTAGGACAGGGAATCAGCCCCAGCATTTT.

This clonotype appeared many times. This rearrangement joins TRBV5-1 to TRBJ2-1, with 10 bases aligning to TRBD1. The CDR3 runs 16 residues. Germline CDR1 and CDR2: SGHRS and YFSETQ. Unmatched junction bases numbered 6, after V lost 2 bases and J lost 4 bases. In nucleotides, the CDR3 is TGCGCCAGCAGCTTAGCCGGGACAGGGGTGTACAATGAGCAGTTCTTC. It translates to CASSLAGTGVYNEQFF.

A few counts support this clonotype. This chain uses TRBV30 with TRBJ2-2; the D gene is possibly TRBD1 (5 bases). The CDR3 runs 13 residues. Germline CDR1 GTSNPN, CDR2 SVGIG (reference sequence). V lost 3 bases and J 6 bases, leaving 11 bases between the germline ends. The CDR3 is CAWRDQGPGELFF. CDR3 coding DNA: TGTGCCTGGAGAGACCAGGGTCCCGGGGAGCTGTTTTTT.

The CDR3 DNA reads TGTGCCAGCAGCAAGAGGACCGGGGAGCTGTTTTTT. Protein sequence: CASSKRTGELFF. The chain couples TRBV27 to TRBJ2-2; D not certain. The CDR3 covers 12 residues. V dropped 6 bases and J dropped 5 bases, with 7 bases sitting between them. The V gene's germline CDR1 is MNHEY and CDR2 SMNVEV (reference sequence).

At least ten counts were recorded for this clonotype. The chain is built from TRBV7-2 and TRBJ2-7, with D unresolved. The V gene's germline CDR1 is SGHTA and CDR2 FQGNSA. The CDR3 is 14 amino acids. Trimming stripped 1 base from V and 2 bases from J, with 9 bases between. The CDR3 bases are TGTGCCAGCAGCTTAGACGGCGGTCCCTACGAGCAGTACTTC. Translated: CASSLDGGPYEQYF.